The 5 T cell receptor beta chains reported below all come from one sample, sequenced in a study of blood T cell repertoires in COVID-19 (dated by TCRdb to 2019 to 2021). The receptor library was made with the immunoSEQ multiplex PCR assay. In TCRdb, the immuneACCESS table is reduced to in-frame sequences with V and J assigned. These tables do not hold every clone; where another copy was compared, an unresolved V gene accounts for under half, and the others remain unexplained. This sample holds approximately 190,000 clones; 80% to 85% were observed only once. Clones ranked in the top ten supply about 20% of the sample. The sequencing input was peripheral blood. These receptors all come from a human donor in a cohort sampled during active COVID-19.

V is TRBV27 and J is TRBJ1-2; 9 bases map to TRBD1. The V gene's germline CDR1 is MNHEY and CDR2 SMNVEV (reference sequence). The CDR3 contains 15 residues. With V trimmed by 5 bases and J by 7 bases, 11 bases remained unmatched. The CDR3 DNA sequence: TGTGCCAGCAGTGGGGACAGGGTATTATTTGCTGGCTACACCTTC. Its translation is CASSGDRVLFAGYTF.

The chain recombines TRBV5-1 with TRBJ2-1, with TRBD2 matching 7 bases. The germline CDR1 and CDR2 sequences are SGHRS and YFSETQ. J gave up 2 bases and V 1 base, and 0 bases lay outside the gene matches. The CDR3 runs to 14 residues. The CDR3 protein is CASSLLAAYNEQFF. CDR3 nucleotides: TGCGCCAGCAGCTTGCTAGCGGCCTACAATGAGCAGTTCTTC.

This chain connects TRBV10-1 to TRBJ1-1; D not certain. The germline CDR1 and CDR2 sequences are WNHNN and SYGVQD (reference sequence). The CDR3 sequence is 13 residues long. The germline V and J ends were trimmed by 2 bases and 2 bases, with 6 bases remaining between them. CDR3 residues: CASSETVNTEAFF. CDR3 coding DNA: TGCGCCAGCAGTGAGACAGTTAACACTGAAGCTTTCTTT.

The genes are TRBV6-5 and TRBJ1-2, with a tentative D call TRBD1 (5 bases). Germline values: CDR1 MNHEY, CDR2 SVGAGI. With 6 bases removed from V and 2 bases from J, the gap between germline ends came to 13 bases. CDR3 length: 14 amino acids. The CDR3 DNA sequence: TGTGCCAGCAGGGCCGGGGGGTGGAACTATGGCTACACCTTC. This sequence encodes CASRAGGWNYGYTF.

The chain couples TRBV7-8 to TRBJ1-2; D not certain. CDR3 length: 17 residues. With 5 bases removed from V and 5 bases from J, the gap between germline ends came to 24 bases. Germline assignment: CDR1 SGHVS and CDR2 FQNEAQ. CDR3 sequence (DNA): TGTGCCAGCAGCCCCCCATGGCCTAGCTCGGGAGAGTATGGCTACACCTTC. It yields the protein CASSPPWPSSGEYGYTF.